The clone carrying this T cell receptor beta chain has more than one count but fewer than ten. What it binds is not known. Expressed TCRB transcripts got sequenced, as all isolated RNA was reverse transcribed. Measured with immunoSEQ multiplex PCR; TCRdb has only the in-frame clones, and not every one. Of 250,000 to 350,000 clones in the sample, roughly 13% are singletons; the top ten hold 0.015% to 0.02%. These data are taken from a study of beta chain features in type 1 diabetes. Broader study findings: A potential influence of HLA type upon TCRB rearrangement remained unresolved herein. For Type 1 diabetes patients, all four CD4+ subsets carried TCRB CDR3s that were moderately but significantly shorter.

The receptor's source is a man aged 30 to 39 with type 1 diabetes. Sequenced: naive CD4+ T cells from blood.

The CDR3 region is CASSDGGVGEAFF. In DNA, the CDR3 is TGTGCCAGCAGTGACGGCGGGGTAGGTGAAGCTTTCTTT. The chain joins TRBV6-4 to TRBJ1-1, with D hard to call. Germline V lookup: CDR1 MRHNA, CDR2 SNTAGT. V was pared by 2 bases and J by 7 bases, with 11 bases between. CDR3 length: 13 amino acids.